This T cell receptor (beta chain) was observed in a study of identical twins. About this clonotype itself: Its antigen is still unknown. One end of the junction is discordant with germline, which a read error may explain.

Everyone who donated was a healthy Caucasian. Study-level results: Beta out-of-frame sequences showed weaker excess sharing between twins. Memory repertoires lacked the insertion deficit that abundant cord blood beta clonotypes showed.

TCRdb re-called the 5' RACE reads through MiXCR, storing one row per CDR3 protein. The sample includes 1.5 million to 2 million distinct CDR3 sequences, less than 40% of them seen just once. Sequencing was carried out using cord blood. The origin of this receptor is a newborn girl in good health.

CDR3 coding DNA: TGCGCCAGCAGCTTGGAAGGTTCTCTAGCGGGGTACAATGAGCGGTTCTTC. Protein product: CASSLEGSLAGYNERFF. J is TRBJ2-1 and V is TRBV5-1; 9 bases line up with TRBD2. This CDR3 spans 17 amino acids. CDR1 is SGHRS, CDR2 YFSETQ, per germline.